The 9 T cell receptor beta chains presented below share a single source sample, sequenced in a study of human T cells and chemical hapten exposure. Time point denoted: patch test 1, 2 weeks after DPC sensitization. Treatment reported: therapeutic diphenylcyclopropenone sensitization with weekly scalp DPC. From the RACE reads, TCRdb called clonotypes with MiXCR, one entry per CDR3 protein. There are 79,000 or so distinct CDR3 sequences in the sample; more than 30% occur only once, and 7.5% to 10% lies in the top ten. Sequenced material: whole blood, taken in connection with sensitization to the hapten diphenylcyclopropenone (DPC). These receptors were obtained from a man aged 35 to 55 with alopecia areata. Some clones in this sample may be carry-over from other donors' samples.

CDR3: CAIGRDLNSPLHF. CDR3 nucleotides: TGTGCCATCGGCCGGGACTTGAATTCACCCCTCCACTTT. This chain joins TRBV10-3 and TRBJ1-6, with D maybe TRBD1 (5 bases). The CDR3 is 13 residues long. V lost 8 bases to trimming and J lost 7 bases, with 12 bases between them. Germline CDR1 is ENHRY and CDR2 is SYGVKD.

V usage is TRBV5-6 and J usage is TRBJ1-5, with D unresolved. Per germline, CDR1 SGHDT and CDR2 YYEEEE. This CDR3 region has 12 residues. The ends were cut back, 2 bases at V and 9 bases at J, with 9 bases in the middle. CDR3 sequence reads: CASSFSRGPQHF. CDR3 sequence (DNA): TGTGCCAGCAGCTTTAGTCGGGGGCCCCAGCATTTT.

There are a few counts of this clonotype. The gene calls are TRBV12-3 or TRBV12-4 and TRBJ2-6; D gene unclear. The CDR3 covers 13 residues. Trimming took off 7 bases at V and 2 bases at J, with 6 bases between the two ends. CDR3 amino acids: CASIRPGANVLTF. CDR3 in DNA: TGTGCCAGCATCCGACCTGGGGCCAACGTCCTGACTTTC.

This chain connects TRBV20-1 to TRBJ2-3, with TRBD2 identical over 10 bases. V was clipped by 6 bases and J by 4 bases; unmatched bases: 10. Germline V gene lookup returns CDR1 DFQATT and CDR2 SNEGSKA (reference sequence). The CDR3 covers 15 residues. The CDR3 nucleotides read TGCAGTGCCGGAGCTAGCGGGAGTGGCGCAGATACGCAGTATTTT. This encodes CSAGASGSGADTQYF.

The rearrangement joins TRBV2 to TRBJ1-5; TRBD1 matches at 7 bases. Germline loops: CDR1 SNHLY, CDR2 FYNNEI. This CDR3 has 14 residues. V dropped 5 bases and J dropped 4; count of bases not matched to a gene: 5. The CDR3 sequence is CASSLDRANQPQHF. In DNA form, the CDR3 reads TGTGCCAGCAGTTTAGACAGGGCGAATCAGCCCCAGCATTTT. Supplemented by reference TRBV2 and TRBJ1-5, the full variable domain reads EPEVTQTPSHQVTQMGQEVILRCVPISNHLYFYWYRQILGQKVEFLVSFYNNEISEKSEIFDDQFSVERPDGSNFTLKIRSTKLEDSAMYFCASSLDRANQPQHFGDGTRLSIL.

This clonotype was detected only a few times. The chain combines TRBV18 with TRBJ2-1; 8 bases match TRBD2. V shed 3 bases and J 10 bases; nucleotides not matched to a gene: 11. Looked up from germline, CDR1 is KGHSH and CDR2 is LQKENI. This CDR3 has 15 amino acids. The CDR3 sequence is CASSPRAGEVHEQFF. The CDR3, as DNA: TGTGCCAGCTCACCCAGAGCGGGAGAAGTCCACGAGCAGTTCTTC.

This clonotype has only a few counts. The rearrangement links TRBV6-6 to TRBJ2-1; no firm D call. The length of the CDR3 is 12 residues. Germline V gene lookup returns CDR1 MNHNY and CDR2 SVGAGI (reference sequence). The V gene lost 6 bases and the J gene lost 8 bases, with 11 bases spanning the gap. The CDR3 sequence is CASSRMGDEQFF. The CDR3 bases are TGTGCCAGCAGCCGTATGGGCGATGAGCAGTTCTTC.

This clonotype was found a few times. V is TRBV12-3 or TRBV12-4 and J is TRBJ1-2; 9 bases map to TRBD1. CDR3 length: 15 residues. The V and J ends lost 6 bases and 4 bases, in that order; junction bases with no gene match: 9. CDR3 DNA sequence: TGTGCCAGCAGACGAAGACAGGGGGTTGGCTATGGCTACACCTTC. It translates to CASRRRQGVGYGYTF.

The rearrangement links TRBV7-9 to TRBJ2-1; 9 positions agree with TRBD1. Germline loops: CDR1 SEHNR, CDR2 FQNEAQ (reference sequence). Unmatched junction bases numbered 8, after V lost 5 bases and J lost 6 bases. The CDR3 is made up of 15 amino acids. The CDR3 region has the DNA TGTGCCAGCAGCCCTAGGTGGGACAGGGCCAATGAGCAGTTCTTC. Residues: CASSPRWDRANEQFF.